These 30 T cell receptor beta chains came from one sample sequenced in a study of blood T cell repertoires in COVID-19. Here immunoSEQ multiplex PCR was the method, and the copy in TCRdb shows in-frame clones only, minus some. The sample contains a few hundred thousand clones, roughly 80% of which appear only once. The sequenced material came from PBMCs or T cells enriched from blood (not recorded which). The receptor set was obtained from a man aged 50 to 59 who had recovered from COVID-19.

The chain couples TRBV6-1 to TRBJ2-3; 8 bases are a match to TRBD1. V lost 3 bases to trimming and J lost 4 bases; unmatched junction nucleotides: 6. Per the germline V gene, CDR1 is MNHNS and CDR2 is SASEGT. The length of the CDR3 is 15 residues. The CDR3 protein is CASSEDRARPDTQYF. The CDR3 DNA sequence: TGTGCCAGCAGTGAGGACAGGGCCCGGCCAGATACGCAGTATTTT.

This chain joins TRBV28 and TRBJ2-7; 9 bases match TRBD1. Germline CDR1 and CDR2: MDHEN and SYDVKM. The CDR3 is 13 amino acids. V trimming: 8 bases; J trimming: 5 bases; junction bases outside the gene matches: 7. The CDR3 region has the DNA TGTGCCAGCGCAAACAGGGGGCAGGACGAGCAGTACTTC. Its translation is CASANRGQDEQYF. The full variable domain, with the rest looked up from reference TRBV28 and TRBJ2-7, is DVKVTQSSRYLVKRTGEKVFLECVQDMDHENMFWYRQDPGLGLRLIYFSYDVKMKEKGDIPEGYSVSREKKERFSLILESASTNQTSMYLCASANRGQDEQYFGPGTRLTVT.

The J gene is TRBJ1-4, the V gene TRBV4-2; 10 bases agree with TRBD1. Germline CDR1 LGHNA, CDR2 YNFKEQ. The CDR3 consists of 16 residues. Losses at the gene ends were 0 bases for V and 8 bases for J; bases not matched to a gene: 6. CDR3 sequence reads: CASSQDPGTGEEKLFF. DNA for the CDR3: TGTGCCAGCAGCCAAGATCCGGGGACAGGGGAGGAAAAACTGTTTTTT.

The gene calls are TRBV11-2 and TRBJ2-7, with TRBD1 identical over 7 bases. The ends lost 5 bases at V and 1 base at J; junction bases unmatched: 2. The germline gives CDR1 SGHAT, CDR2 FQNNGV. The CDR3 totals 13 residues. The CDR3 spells CASSPGQSYEQYF. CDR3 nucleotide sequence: TGTGCCAGCAGCCCGGGACAGTCCTACGAGCAGTACTTC.

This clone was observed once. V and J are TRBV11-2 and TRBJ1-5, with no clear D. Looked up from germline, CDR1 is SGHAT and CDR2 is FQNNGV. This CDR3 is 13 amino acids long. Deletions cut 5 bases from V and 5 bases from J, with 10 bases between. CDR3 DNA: TGTGCCAGCAGCATCACCGCGGATCAGCCCCAGCATTTT. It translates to CASSITADQPQHF.

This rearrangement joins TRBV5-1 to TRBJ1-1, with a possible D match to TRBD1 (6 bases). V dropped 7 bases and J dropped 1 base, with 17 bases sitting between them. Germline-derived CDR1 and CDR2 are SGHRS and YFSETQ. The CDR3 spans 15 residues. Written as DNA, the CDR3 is TGCGCCAGCGGGCCCAACACAGGGAGGAACACTGAAGCTTTCTTT. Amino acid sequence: CASGPNTGRNTEAFF. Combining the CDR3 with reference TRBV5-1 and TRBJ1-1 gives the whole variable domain KAGVTQTPRYLIKTRGQQVTLSCSPISGHRSVSWYQQTPGQGLQFLFEYFSETQRNKGNFPGRFSGRQFSNSRSEMNVSTLELGDSALYLCASGPNTGRNTEAFFGQGTRLTVV.

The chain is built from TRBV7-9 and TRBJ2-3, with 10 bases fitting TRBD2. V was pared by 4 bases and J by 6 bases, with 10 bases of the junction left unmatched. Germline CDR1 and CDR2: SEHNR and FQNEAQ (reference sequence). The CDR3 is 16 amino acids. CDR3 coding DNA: TGTGCCAGCAGCTGGGGACTAGCGACCGTGGGGGATACGCAGTATTTT. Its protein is CASSWGLATVGDTQYF.

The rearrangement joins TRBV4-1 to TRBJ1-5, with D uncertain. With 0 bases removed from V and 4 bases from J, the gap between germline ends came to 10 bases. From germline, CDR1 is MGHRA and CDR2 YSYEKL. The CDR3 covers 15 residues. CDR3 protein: CASSQDAGGNQPQHF. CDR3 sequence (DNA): TGCGCCAGCAGCCAAGATGCGGGAGGGAATCAGCCCCAGCATTTT.

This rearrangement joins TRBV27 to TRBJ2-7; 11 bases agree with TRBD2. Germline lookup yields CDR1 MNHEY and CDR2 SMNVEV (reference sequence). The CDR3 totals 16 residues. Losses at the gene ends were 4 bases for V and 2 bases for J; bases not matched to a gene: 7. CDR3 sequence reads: CASSSALSGGAYEQYF. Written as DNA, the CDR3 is TGTGCCAGCAGTTCCGCCCTTAGCGGGGGGGCCTACGAGCAGTACTTC.

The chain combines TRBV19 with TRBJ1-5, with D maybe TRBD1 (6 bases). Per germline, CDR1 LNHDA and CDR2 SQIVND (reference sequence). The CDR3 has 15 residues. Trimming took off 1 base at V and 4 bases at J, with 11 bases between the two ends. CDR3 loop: CASSIVTGLNQPQHF. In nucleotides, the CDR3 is TGTGCCAGTAGTATAGTAACAGGGCTAAATCAGCCCCAGCATTTT.

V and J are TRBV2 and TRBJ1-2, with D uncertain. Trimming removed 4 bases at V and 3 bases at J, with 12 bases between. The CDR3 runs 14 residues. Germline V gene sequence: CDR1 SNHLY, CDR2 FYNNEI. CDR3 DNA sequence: TGTGCCAGCAGTGTTGAGGAAGTGGACTATGGCTACACCTTC. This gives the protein CASSVEEVDYGYTF.

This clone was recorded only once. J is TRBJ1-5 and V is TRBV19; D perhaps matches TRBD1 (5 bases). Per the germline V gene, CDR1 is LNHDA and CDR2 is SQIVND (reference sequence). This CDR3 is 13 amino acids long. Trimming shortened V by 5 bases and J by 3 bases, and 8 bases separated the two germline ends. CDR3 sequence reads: CASSGGVNQPQHF. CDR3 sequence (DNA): TGTGCCAGTAGTGGAGGGGTCAATCAGCCCCAGCATTTT. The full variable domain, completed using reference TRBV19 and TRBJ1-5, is DGGITQSPKYLFRKEGQNVTLSCEQNLNHDAMYWYRQDPGQGLRLIYYSQIVNDFQKGDIAEGYSVSREKKESFPLTVTSAQKNPTAFYLCASSGGVNQPQHFGDGTRLSIL.

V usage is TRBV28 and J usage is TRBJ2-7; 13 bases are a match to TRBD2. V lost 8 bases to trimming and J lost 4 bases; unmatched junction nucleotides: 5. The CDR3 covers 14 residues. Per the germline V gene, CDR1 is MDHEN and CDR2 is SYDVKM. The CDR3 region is CASRTSGRGYEQYF. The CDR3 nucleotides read TGTGCCAGCCGGACTAGCGGGAGAGGGTACGAGCAGTACTTC.

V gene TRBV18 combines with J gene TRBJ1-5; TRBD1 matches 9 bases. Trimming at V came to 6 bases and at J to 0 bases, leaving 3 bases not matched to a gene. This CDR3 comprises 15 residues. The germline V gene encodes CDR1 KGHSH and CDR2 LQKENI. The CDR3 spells CASSAGQGSNQPQHF. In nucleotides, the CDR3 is TGTGCCAGCTCGGCGGGACAGGGTAGCAATCAGCCCCAGCATTTT.

The CDR3 sequence is CASSFRPTGSSYNSPLHF. Here the CDR3 DNA reads TGTGCCAGCAGTTTCCGTCCGACAGGGAGCTCCTATAATTCACCCCTCCACTTT. The rearrangement uses TRBV28 and TRBJ1-6; the match to TRBD1 covers 7 bases. V was clipped by 3 bases and J by 0 bases; unmatched bases: 8. Germline V gene sequence: CDR1 MDHEN, CDR2 SYDVKM. The CDR3 length is 18 residues.

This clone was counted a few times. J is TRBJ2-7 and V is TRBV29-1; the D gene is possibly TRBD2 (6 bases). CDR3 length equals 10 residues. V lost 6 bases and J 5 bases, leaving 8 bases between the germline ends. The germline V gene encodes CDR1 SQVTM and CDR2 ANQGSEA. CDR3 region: CSVGGNEQYF. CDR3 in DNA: TGCAGCGTAGGAGGGAACGAGCAGTACTTC.

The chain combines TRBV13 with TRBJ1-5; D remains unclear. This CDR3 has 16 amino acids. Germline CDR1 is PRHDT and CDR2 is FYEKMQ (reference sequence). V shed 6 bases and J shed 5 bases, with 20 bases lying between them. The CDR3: CASSHSRGLGDQPQHF. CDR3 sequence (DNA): TGTGCCAGCAGTCACTCTCGGGGTCTGGGCGATCAGCCCCAGCATTTT.

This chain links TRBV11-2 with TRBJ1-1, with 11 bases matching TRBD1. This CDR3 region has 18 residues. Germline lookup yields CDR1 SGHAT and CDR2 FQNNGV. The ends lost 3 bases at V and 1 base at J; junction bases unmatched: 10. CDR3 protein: CASSFRSRTGGGNTEAFF. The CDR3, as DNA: TGTGCCAGCAGCTTCAGATCAAGGACAGGGGGCGGGAACACTGAAGCTTTCTTT.

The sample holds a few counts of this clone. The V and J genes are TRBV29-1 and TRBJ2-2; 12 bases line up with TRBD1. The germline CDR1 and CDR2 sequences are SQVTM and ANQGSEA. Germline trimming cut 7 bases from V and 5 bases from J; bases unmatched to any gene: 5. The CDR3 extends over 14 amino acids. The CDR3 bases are TGCAGCGCCGGGACAGGGGGCATTACCGGGGAGCTGTTTTTT. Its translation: CSAGTGGITGELFF.

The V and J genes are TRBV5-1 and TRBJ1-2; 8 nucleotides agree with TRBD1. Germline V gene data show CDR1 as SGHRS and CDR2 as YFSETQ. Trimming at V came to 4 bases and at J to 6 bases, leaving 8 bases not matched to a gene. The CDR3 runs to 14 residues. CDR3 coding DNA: TGCGCCAGCAGCCAAAGGCAGACAGGGGATGGCTACACCTTC. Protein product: CASSQRQTGDGYTF.

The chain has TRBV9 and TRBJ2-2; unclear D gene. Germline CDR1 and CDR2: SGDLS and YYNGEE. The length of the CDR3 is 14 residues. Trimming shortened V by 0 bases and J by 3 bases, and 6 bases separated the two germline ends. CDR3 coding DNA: TGTGCCAGCAGCGTAGCACTGGACACCGGGGAGCTGTTTTTT. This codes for CASSVALDTGELFF.

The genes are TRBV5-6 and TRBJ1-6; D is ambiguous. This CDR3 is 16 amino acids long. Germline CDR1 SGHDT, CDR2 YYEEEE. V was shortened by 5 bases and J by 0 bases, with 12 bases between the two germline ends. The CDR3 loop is CASSFIGVSYNSPLHF. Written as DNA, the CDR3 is TGTGCCAGCAGTTTCATCGGGGTCTCCTATAATTCACCCCTCCACTTT.

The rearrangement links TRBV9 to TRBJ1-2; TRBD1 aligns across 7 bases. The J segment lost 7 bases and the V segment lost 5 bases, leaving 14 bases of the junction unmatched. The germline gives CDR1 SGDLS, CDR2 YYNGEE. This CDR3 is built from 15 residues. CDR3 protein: CASSRGPEGNIGYTF. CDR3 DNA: TGTGCCAGCAGTAGGGGGCCAGAGGGAAATATTGGCTACACCTTC.

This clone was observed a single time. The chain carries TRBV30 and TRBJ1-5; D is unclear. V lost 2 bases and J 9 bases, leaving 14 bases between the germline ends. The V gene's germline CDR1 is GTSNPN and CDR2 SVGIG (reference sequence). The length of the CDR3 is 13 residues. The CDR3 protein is CAWSPGLRGPQHF. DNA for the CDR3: TGTGCCTGGAGTCCCGGGCTCCGGGGGCCCCAGCATTTT.

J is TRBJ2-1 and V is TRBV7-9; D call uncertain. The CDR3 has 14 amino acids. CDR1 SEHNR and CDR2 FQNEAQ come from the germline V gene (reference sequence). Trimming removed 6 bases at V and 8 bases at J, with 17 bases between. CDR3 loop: CASSRVSESHEQFF. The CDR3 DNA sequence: TGTGCCAGCAGTCGGGTCTCAGAGTCCCATGAGCAGTTCTTC.

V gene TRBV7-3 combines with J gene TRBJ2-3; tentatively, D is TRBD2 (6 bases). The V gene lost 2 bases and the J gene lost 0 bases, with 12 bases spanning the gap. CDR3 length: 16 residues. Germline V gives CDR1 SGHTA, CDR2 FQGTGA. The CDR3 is CASSLLGGASTDTQYF. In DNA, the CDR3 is TGTGCCAGCAGCTTACTAGGCGGGGCAAGCACAGATACGCAGTATTTT.

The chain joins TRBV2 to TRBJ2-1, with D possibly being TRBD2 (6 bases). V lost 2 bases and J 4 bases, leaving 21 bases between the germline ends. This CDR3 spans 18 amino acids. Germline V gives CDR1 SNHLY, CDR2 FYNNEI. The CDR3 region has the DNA TGTGCCAGCAGTGAATTTGCGGGACCCCCTACTTCATACAATGAGCAGTTCTTC. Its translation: CASSEFAGPPTSYNEQFF.

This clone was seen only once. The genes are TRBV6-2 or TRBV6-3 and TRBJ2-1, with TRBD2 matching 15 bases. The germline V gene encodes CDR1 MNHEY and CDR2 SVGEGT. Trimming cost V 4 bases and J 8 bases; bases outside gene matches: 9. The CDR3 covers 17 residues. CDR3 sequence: CASSFGLAGGKRDEQFF. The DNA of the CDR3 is TGTGCCAGCAGTTTCGGACTAGCGGGAGGGAAAAGGGATGAGCAGTTCTTC.

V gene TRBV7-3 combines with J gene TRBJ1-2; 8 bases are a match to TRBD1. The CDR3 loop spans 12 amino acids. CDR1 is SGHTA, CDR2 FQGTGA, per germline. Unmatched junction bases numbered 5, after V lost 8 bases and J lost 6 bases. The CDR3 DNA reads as TGTGCCAGCGAAGACAGGGGCAATGGCTACACCTTC. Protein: CASEDRGNGYTF.

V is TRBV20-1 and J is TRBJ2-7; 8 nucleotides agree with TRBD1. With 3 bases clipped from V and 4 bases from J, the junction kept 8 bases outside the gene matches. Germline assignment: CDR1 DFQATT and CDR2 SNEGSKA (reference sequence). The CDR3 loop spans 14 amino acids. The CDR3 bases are TGCAGTGCTAGTCCTGGACAGGGAACATACGAGCAGTACTTC. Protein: CSASPGQGTYEQYF.